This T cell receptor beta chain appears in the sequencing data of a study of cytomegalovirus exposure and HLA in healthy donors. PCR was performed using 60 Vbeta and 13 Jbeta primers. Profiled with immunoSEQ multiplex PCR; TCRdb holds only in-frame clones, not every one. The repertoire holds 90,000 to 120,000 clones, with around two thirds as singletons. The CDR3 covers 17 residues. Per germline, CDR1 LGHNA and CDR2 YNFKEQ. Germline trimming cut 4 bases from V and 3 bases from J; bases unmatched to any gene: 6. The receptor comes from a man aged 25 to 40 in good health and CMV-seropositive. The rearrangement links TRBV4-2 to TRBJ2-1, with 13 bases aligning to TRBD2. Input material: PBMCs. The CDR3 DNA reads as TGTGCCAGCAGCCCCCGGACTAGCGGGGGTGGCTACAATGAGCAGTTCTTC. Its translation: CASSPRTSGGGYNEQFF.